A single sample is the source of the 29 T cell receptor beta chains below, sequenced in a study of CD8 T cells in ankylosing spondylitis. In TCRdb, the 5' RACE reads were re-called with MiXCR into one record per CDR3 protein. The table includes under 550,000 distinct CDR3 sequences, 25% to 30% detected once. Regarding the study as a whole: The study identified a TCR beta motif of roughly eight highly homologous variants that appeared characteristic of ankylosing spondylitis blood.

The antigens of these receptors remain unknown. The sample comprised blood, either unsorted or a sorted T cell fraction (not recorded which). The receptors derive from a male donor with ankylosing spondylitis.

The V and J genes are TRBV29-1 and TRBJ2-1, with 10 positions matching TRBD2. Losses at the gene ends were 4 bases for V and 8 bases for J; bases not matched to a gene: 2. The CDR3 is made up of 12 amino acids. The germline V gene encodes CDR1 SQVTM and CDR2 ANQGSEA. The CDR3 DNA sequence: TGCAGCGTTGCTGGGACTAGCGATGAGCAGTTCTTC. Its protein product is CSVAGTSDEQFF.

The chain is built from TRBV24-1 and TRBJ1-2; tentative D call: TRBD1 (5 bases). Germline lookup yields CDR1 KGHDR and CDR2 SFDVKD. V was cut by 3 bases and J by 7 bases, with 11 bases left in between. The CDR3 runs 13 residues. The CDR3 loop is CATSDPARAGYTF. DNA of the CDR3: TGTGCCACCAGTGATCCGGCCAGGGCTGGCTACACCTTC.

V gene TRBV20-1 combines with J gene TRBJ1-1; D gene unclear. V dropped 3 bases and J dropped 0 bases, with 5 bases sitting between them. Germline-derived CDR1 and CDR2 are DFQATT and SNEGSKA (reference sequence). CDR3 size: 12 residues. CDR3 loop: CSASRLNTEAFF. Here the CDR3 DNA reads TGCAGTGCTAGTAGGTTGAACACTGAAGCTTTCTTT.

This rearrangement joins TRBV10-3 to TRBJ2-2, with 9 positions matching TRBD1. V gave up 6 bases and J gave up 3 bases; unmatched junction bases: 2. Germline CDR1 is ENHRY and CDR2 is SYGVKD. This CDR3 is built from 14 residues. Here the CDR3 DNA reads TGTGCCATCAGCCGGGACAGGGACACCGGGGAGCTGTTTTTT. Protein product: CAISRDRDTGELFF.

This clonotype was picked up a small number of times. This chain connects TRBV20-1 to TRBJ2-2, with a tentative D call TRBD1 (5 bases). From germline, CDR1 is DFQATT and CDR2 SNEGSKA (reference sequence). This CDR3 contains 13 residues. Trimming cost V 2 bases and J 4 bases, with 8 bases left between them. CDR3 amino acids: CSARPGSTGELFF. The CDR3 nucleotides read TGCAGTGCTAGACCAGGGTCCACCGGGGAGCTGTTTTTT.

The CDR3 region is CASSQEGASNQPQHF. Here the CDR3 DNA reads TGCGCCAGCAGCCAAGAGGGGGCTTCGAATCAGCCCCAGCATTTT. The V call is TRBV4-1, the J call TRBJ1-5, with D maybe TRBD1 (6 bases). The germline gives CDR1 MGHRA, CDR2 YSYEKL. Trimming stripped 0 bases from V and 4 bases from J, with 10 bases between. The CDR3 is 15 amino acids.

The chain uses TRBV28 and TRBJ2-7; TRBD2 aligns across 11 bases. V lost 2 bases, J lost 4 bases, and 4 bases stayed unmatched. CDR1 is MDHEN and CDR2 is SYDVKM in the germline V gene. The CDR3 length is 15 residues. DNA of the CDR3: TGTGCCAGCAGTTTACCTAGCGGGAGGTCGTACGAGCAGTACTTC. This codes for CASSLPSGRSYEQYF.

The chain combines TRBV20-1 with TRBJ1-2, with 12 nucleotides matching TRBD1. The CDR3 is 18 amino acids. Germline V gene data show CDR1 as DFQATT and CDR2 as SNEGSKA (reference sequence). Trimming at V came to 4 bases and at J to 8 bases, leaving 20 bases not matched to a gene. Written as DNA, the CDR3 is TGCAGTGCTACCGTGGCAGGGACAGGGGGCTTCGGGGGAGAAGGCTACACCTTC. This encodes CSATVAGTGGFGGEGYTF.

There are a few counts of this clonotype. The chain combines TRBV3-1 with TRBJ1-3; no definite D call. Germline-derived CDR1 and CDR2 are LGHDT and YNNKEL (reference sequence). V was pared by 6 bases and J by 9 bases, with 24 bases between. The CDR3 spans 16 residues. This chain's CDR3 is CASSLRPSARGSTIYF. The CDR3 DNA is TGTGCCAGCAGTCTCCGACCATCGGCCCGCGGGTCCACCATATATTTT.

This clonotype was recorded many times. The rearrangement joins TRBV29-1 to TRBJ2-6; D gene uncertain. The germline V and J ends were trimmed by 4 bases and 1 base, with 5 bases remaining between them. The germline V gene encodes CDR1 SQVTM and CDR2 ANQGSEA. The CDR3 is 13 residues long. The CDR3 region is CSVADSGANVLTF. The CDR3 bases are TGCAGCGTTGCAGATTCTGGGGCCAACGTCCTGACTTTC.

The rearrangement joins TRBV20-1 to TRBJ2-7; 7 bases are a match to TRBD1. The ends lost 5 bases at V and 2 bases at J; junction bases unmatched: 9. Germline CDR1 is DFQATT and CDR2 is SNEGSKA (reference sequence). The CDR3 is 14 amino acids. This CDR3 reads CSAQGQLSPYEQYF. DNA for the CDR3: TGCAGTGCTCAGGGACAGTTGAGCCCCTACGAGCAGTACTTC.

V and J are TRBV3-1 and TRBJ2-3, with 7 bases fitting TRBD2. Per the germline V gene, CDR1 is LGHDT and CDR2 is YNNKEL (reference sequence). There are 17 residues in the CDR3. V was pared by 2 bases and J by 0 bases, with 8 bases of the junction left unmatched. CDR3 bases: TGTGCCAGCAGCCAACCGTCGGGGGGAGGTAGCACAGATACGCAGTATTTT. The encoded protein is CASSQPSGGGSTDTQYF.

This clonotype was seen only a few times. The chain has TRBV24-1 and TRBJ2-4; D unclear. Germline assignment: CDR1 KGHDR and CDR2 SFDVKD. CDR3 length equals 17 residues. V was clipped by 3 bases and J by 0 bases, with 14 bases between them. The CDR3 DNA is TGTGCCACCAGTGATGAAAGAACGATTCTAGCCAAAAACATTCAGTACTTC. It encodes CATSDERTILAKNIQYF.

This clonotype was detected a few times. V gene TRBV20-1 combines with J gene TRBJ2-7; 9 nucleotides line up with TRBD2. Germline loops: CDR1 DFQATT, CDR2 SNEGSKA (reference sequence). The CDR3 extends over 15 amino acids. With 3 bases clipped from V and 5 bases from J, the junction kept 11 bases outside the gene matches. The CDR3 protein is CSASALAGSRDEQYV. Written as DNA, the CDR3 is TGCAGTGCTAGTGCTCTAGCGGGGAGCCGCGACGAGCAGTACGTC.

A few counts support this clonotype. V is TRBV20-1 and J is TRBJ2-1, with a weak D call TRBD2 (6 bases). Germline loops: CDR1 DFQATT, CDR2 SNEGSKA (reference sequence). Trimming left V 1 base short and J 9 bases short, with 19 bases between. The CDR3 is 15 residues long. The CDR3 protein is CSARGLGRTDSEQFF. CDR3 sequence (DNA): TGCAGTGCTAGAGGATTGGGGAGGACTGATTCTGAGCAGTTCTTC.

This clonotype appeared once. The rearrangement uses TRBV29-1 and TRBJ1-1; a possible D gene is TRBD1 (5 bases). CDR1 is SQVTM, CDR2 ANQGSEA, per germline. Trimming cost V 7 bases and J 7 bases, with 19 bases left between them. The CDR3 spans 13 residues. This CDR3 reads CSAFRDVAGEAFF. The CDR3 nucleotides are TGCAGCGCGTTCCGGGACGTAGCGGGTGAAGCTTTCTTT.

This chain joins TRBV5-1 and TRBJ1-1; 7 bases match TRBD1. The length of the CDR3 is 15 residues. The germline V gene has CDR1 SGHRS and CDR2 YFSETQ. The J segment lost 4 bases and the V segment lost 4 bases, leaving 10 bases of the junction unmatched. CDR3 region: CASSPDQTGRTEAFF. The CDR3 DNA follows: TGCGCCAGCAGCCCCGACCAGACAGGGCGCACTGAAGCTTTCTTT.

This chain uses TRBV24-1 with TRBJ2-1; TRBD2 agrees at 7 bases. The germline V gene encodes CDR1 KGHDR and CDR2 SFDVKD. V was pared by 4 bases and J by 5 bases, with 7 bases of the junction left unmatched. The CDR3 sequence is 15 residues long. The CDR3 loop is CATSDGLGRDNEQFF. CDR3 coding DNA: TGTGCCACCAGTGACGGACTAGGGAGGGACAATGAGCAGTTCTTC.

This clonotype was seen more than once but under ten times. J is TRBJ2-3 and V is TRBV14; 7 nucleotides agree with TRBD2. The CDR3 contains 18 residues. The germline V gene has CDR1 SGHDN and CDR2 FVKESK. Unmatched junction bases numbered 14, after V lost 5 bases and J lost 0 bases. The CDR3 region is CASSSPSGTFPSTDTQYF. The CDR3 coding sequence is TGTGCCAGCAGCTCTCCCAGCGGGACCTTTCCTAGCACAGATACGCAGTATTTT.

The J gene is TRBJ1-5, the V gene TRBV5-1; TRBD1 might be the D (6 bases). Germline values: CDR1 SGHRS, CDR2 YFSETQ. The CDR3 is 14 amino acids. V shed 4 bases and J shed 6 bases, with 14 bases lying between them. The CDR3 DNA follows: TGCGCCAGCAGCAGGGACATCGGGAGTCAGCCCCAGCATTTT. Translation: CASSRDIGSQPQHF. Based on the CDR3 plus reference TRBV5-1 and TRBJ1-5, the full variable domain is KAGVTQTPRYLIKTRGQQVTLSCSPISGHRSVSWYQQTPGQGLQFLFEYFSETQRNKGNFPGRFSGRQFSNSRSEMNVSTLELGDSALYLCASSRDIGSQPQHFGDGTRLSIL.

The chain carries TRBV28 and TRBJ1-3; a possible D gene is TRBD1 (6 bases). The ends were cut back, 8 bases at V and 5 bases at J, with 10 bases in the middle. The CDR3 runs 12 residues. CDR1 is MDHEN, CDR2 SYDVKM, per germline. CDR3 DNA: TGTGCCAGCGAGGGACAAAGAAACACCATATATTTT. Protein: CASEGQRNTIYF.

This rearrangement joins TRBV27 to TRBJ2-1; no clear D gene. Germline CDR1 MNHEY, CDR2 SMNVEV (reference sequence). This CDR3 contains 14 residues. Trimming removed 3 bases from V and 9 bases from J, with 15 bases in between. As DNA, the CDR3 is TGTGCCAGCAGTTTTCGGGTAGCTACGACTGAGCAGTTCTTC. Its translation is CASSFRVATTEQFF.

The J gene is TRBJ2-2, the V gene TRBV10-3, with D possibly TRBD2 on 6 matching bases. Looked up from germline, CDR1 is ENHRY and CDR2 is SYGVKD. Trimming removed 5 bases from V and 0 bases from J, with 13 bases in between. The CDR3 loop spans 16 amino acids. Written as DNA, the CDR3 is TGTGCCATCAGTATTGACGGGGGATCGAACACCGGGGAGCTGTTTTTT. Residues: CAISIDGGSNTGELFF.

The chain combines TRBV5-1 with TRBJ1-1, with D possibly matching TRBD1 (5 bases). V lost 2 bases and J 4 bases, leaving 15 bases between the germline ends. The CDR3 length is 15 residues. Germline CDR1 reads SGHRS; CDR2 reads YFSETQ. CDR3 region: CASSFAPGGVTEAFF. As DNA, the CDR3 is TGCGCCAGCAGCTTTGCTCCTGGAGGGGTCACTGAAGCTTTCTTT.

The chain employs TRBV7-2 and TRBJ2-1; TRBD1 is a possible D gene (5 bases). The CDR3 runs 16 residues. Germline values: CDR1 SGHTA, CDR2 FQGNSA. V was pared by 1 base and J by 5 bases, with 15 bases between. The CDR3 sequence: CASSLVGRERDNEQFF. The CDR3 region has the DNA TGTGCCAGCAGCTTAGTTGGCAGGGAAAGGGACAATGAGCAGTTCTTC.

A few counts support this clonotype. The J gene is TRBJ2-7, the V gene TRBV29-1; D gene unclear. V was trimmed by 5 bases and J by 3 bases, leaving 5 bases between them. This CDR3 has 10 amino acids. Germline CDR1 SQVTM, CDR2 ANQGSEA. CDR3 sequence (DNA): TGCAGCGTTCTGATCTACGAGCAGTACTTC. It yields the protein CSVLIYEQYF.

In this sample, this clonotype turned up a few times. The genes are TRBV11-3 and TRBJ2-2; the match to TRBD2 covers 10 bases. The germline gives CDR1 SGHNT, CDR2 YENEEA. V gave up 6 bases and J gave up 4 bases; unmatched junction bases: 5. The CDR3 is 15 residues long. CDR3 sequence: CASSEAGGFTGELFF. For the CDR3, the DNA is TGTGCCAGCAGTGAAGCGGGAGGGTTCACCGGGGAGCTGTTTTTT.

The chain combines TRBV7-9 with TRBJ1-2; D is perhaps TRBD1 (6 bases). With 5 bases removed from V and 4 bases from J, the gap between germline ends came to 17 bases. Germline values: CDR1 SEHNR, CDR2 FQNEAQ (reference sequence). The CDR3 length is 15 residues. This CDR3 reads CASSRHGDTPYGYTF. CDR3 sequence (DNA): TGTGCCAGCAGCCGCCACGGGGACACCCCCTATGGCTACACCTTC.

The DNA for the CDR3 is TGCAGTGCTACCGGGACTGAGTATGGCTACACCTTC. Its translation: CSATGTEYGYTF. The chain carries TRBV20-1 and TRBJ1-2; the D gene is possibly TRBD1 (5 bases). The ends were cut back, 4 bases at V and 5 bases at J, with 11 bases in the middle. CDR1 and CDR2 (germline): DFQATT, SNEGSKA (reference sequence). The CDR3 is made up of 12 amino acids.